The 26 T cell receptor beta chains reported below all come from one sample, sequenced in a study of blood T cell repertoires in COVID-19. Repertoires were generated with immunoSEQ multiplex PCR, while TCRdb's copy carries only in-frame clones and drops some. The sample carries roughly 260,000 clones, approximately 79% recorded once. The material sequenced was peripheral blood. Source of these receptors: a woman aged 40 to 50 with active or convalescent COVID-19.

This chain links TRBV7-2 with TRBJ1-4; no firm D call. Between the trimmed V and J ends, which lost 0 bases and 5 bases, there was a span of 10 bases. The CDR3 runs to 15 residues. From germline, CDR1 is SGHTA and CDR2 FQGNSA. In DNA form, the CDR3 reads TGTGCCAGCAGCTTAGCGGTCAGGATGAATGAAAAACTGTTTTTT. It yields the protein CASSLAVRMNEKLFF.

This clone was observed a single time. This chain links TRBV19 with TRBJ1-1; TRBD1 might be the D (6 bases). The CDR3 is 15 amino acids. Germline CDR1 and CDR2: LNHDA and SQIVND (reference sequence). V shed 5 bases and J shed 4 bases, with 17 bases lying between them. This CDR3 is CASSGPKGQRTEAFF. The CDR3 region has the DNA TGTGCCAGTAGTGGCCCAAAAGGACAGCGCACTGAAGCTTTCTTT. The full variable domain, its missing parts supplied by reference TRBV19 and TRBJ1-1, is DGGITQSPKYLFRKEGQNVTLSCEQNLNHDAMYWYRQDPGQGLRLIYYSQIVNDFQKGDIAEGYSVSREKKESFPLTVTSAQKNPTAFYLCASSGPKGQRTEAFFGQGTRLTVV.

The V gene is TRBV28, the J gene TRBJ1-4; D gene uncertain. In germline, CDR1 is MDHEN, CDR2 SYDVKM. There are 14 residues in the CDR3. V was shortened by 2 bases and J by 7 bases, with 11 bases between the two germline ends. In DNA form, the CDR3 reads TGTGCCAGCAGTTTAAACCAGGCTACTGAAAAACTGTTTTTT. As protein: CASSLNQATEKLFF.

This chain uses TRBV3-1 (or the pseudogene TRBV3-2) with TRBJ1-1; D is unclear. V gave up 0 bases and J gave up 1 base, with 12 bases separating them. Germline values: CDR1 LGHDT, CDR2 YNNKEL (reference sequence). The CDR3 totals 16 residues. CDR3 residues: CASSQDALRQNTEAFF. The CDR3, as DNA: TGTGCCAGCAGCCAAGACGCGTTAAGACAGAACACTGAAGCTTTCTTT.

This clone was detected a few times. The chain employs TRBV30 and TRBJ1-5; possible D gene TRBD1, 5 bases. The CDR3 consists of 13 residues. Germline assignment: CDR1 GTSNPN and CDR2 SVGIG (reference sequence). Trimming stripped 4 bases from V and 7 bases from J, with 14 bases between. Here the CDR3 reads CAWTHGGDQPQHF. CDR3 coding DNA: TGTGCCTGGACGCATGGGGGGGACCAGCCCCAGCATTTT.

This clone was observed a handful of times. Other DNA sequences from this sample encode an identical CDR3 as well. The chain links TRBV5-6 to TRBJ1-1, with 7 positions matching TRBD1. Germline loops: CDR1 SGHDT, CDR2 YYEEEE. V dropped 0 bases and J dropped 2; count of bases not matched to a gene: 4. CDR3 length equals 15 residues. The CDR3: CASSLVGGLNTEAFF. In DNA form, the CDR3 reads TGTGCCAGCAGCTTGGTAGGGGGCCTAAACACTGAAGCTTTCTTT.

V is TRBV10-2 and J is TRBJ2-3; TRBD1 matches 9 bases. The CDR3 extends over 16 amino acids. Losses at the gene ends were 0 bases for V and 3 bases for J; bases not matched to a gene: 4. Germline V gene data show CDR1 as WSHSY and CDR2 as SAAADI. CDR3 sequence: CASSESRDRATDTQYF. CDR3 coding DNA: TGCGCCAGCAGTGAGTCTAGGGACAGGGCAACAGATACGCAGTATTTT.

This clone was found once. This sequence joins TRBV29-1 and TRBJ2-6; no clear D gene. With 0 bases removed from V and 0 bases from J, the gap between germline ends came to 12 bases. The CDR3 spans 17 residues. The germline V gene encodes CDR1 SQVTM and CDR2 ANQGSEA. CDR3 coding DNA: TGCAGCGTTGAAGAAGTCGTCAGGTACTCTGGGGCCAACGTCCTGACTTTC. Translated: CSVEEVVRYSGANVLTF.

This clone has more than one count but fewer than ten. The chain is built from TRBV11-3 and TRBJ2-2, with 11 bases identical to TRBD2. CDR1 is SGHNT, CDR2 YENEEA, per germline. Germline trimming cut 0 bases from V and 2 bases from J; bases unmatched to any gene: 2. CDR3 size: 17 residues. The DNA of the CDR3 is TGTGCCAGCAGCTTAGAACTAGCGGGGGACAACACCGGGGAGCTGTTTTTT. Amino acid sequence: CASSLELAGDNTGELFF. The variable domain in full, completed from reference TRBV11-3 and TRBJ2-2, reads EAGVVQSPRYKIIEKKQPVAFWCNPISGHNTLYWYLQNLGQGPELLIRYENEEAVDDSQLPKDRFSAERLKGVDSTLKIQPAELGDSAVYLCASSLELAGDNTGELFFGEGSRLTVL.

This chain uses TRBV11-2 with TRBJ1-1; D is unresolved. Germline V gene lookup returns CDR1 SGHAT and CDR2 FQNNGV. This CDR3 spans 15 amino acids. With 4 bases removed from V and 1 base from J, the gap between germline ends came to 13 bases. The DNA for the CDR3 is TGTGCCAGCAGCTCCACACATCGGGAGAACACTGAAGCTTTCTTT. This translates into CASSSTHRENTEAFF.

V is TRBV11-2 and J is TRBJ2-7, with D perhaps matching TRBD2 (5 bases). CDR1 and CDR2 (germline): SGHAT, FQNNGV. The CDR3 contains 11 residues. V lost 5 bases and J lost 9, with 11 bases in between. The CDR3 DNA is TGTGCCAGCAGCCCCGGACTGGCGCAGTACTTC. This encodes CASSPGLAQYF.

A few counts support this clone. The rearrangement links TRBV5-4 to TRBJ2-1; D perhaps matches TRBD2 (5 bases). V was cut by 4 bases and J by 0 bases, with 14 bases left in between. Germline V gene data show CDR1 as SGHNT and CDR2 as YYREEE (reference sequence). This CDR3 spans 16 amino acids. Here the CDR3 DNA reads TGTGCCAGCAGCCCCCGTGGAGGAAGCTCCTACAATGAGCAGTTCTTC. The encoded protein is CASSPRGGSSYNEQFF.

The chain carries TRBV28 and TRBJ1-4, with TRBD1 matching over 9 bases. The CDR3 has 14 amino acids. The germline V gene encodes CDR1 MDHEN and CDR2 SYDVKM. Losses at the gene ends were 7 bases for V and 5 bases for J; bases not matched to a gene: 5. The CDR3 DNA sequence: TGTGCCAGCATCTCCGGGACAGGGAATGAAAAACTGTTTTTT. Translating it yields CASISGTGNEKLFF.

The chain joins TRBV7-2 to TRBJ1-5; TRBD1 might be the D (5 bases). Germline V gene data show CDR1 as SGHTA and CDR2 as FQGNSA. CDR3 length: 14 amino acids. Trimming took 5 bases from V and 7 from J, leaving 15 bases between them. The CDR3, as DNA: TGTGCCAGCAGCCCTCGGGAGGGGTGGCAGCCCCAGCATTTT. Translation gives CASSPREGWQPQHF.

This clone was detected only a few times. The chain has TRBV6-1 and TRBJ1-5; no definite D call. CDR1 MNHNS and CDR2 SASEGT come from the germline V gene. Deletions cut 3 bases from V and 6 bases from J, with 3 bases between. The CDR3 spans 11 residues. This chain's CDR3 is CASSESQPQHF. The CDR3 DNA sequence: TGTGCCAGCAGTGAGAGTCAGCCCCAGCATTTT.

This clone was seen only once. J is TRBJ2-1 and V is TRBV7-3; 7 bases are shared with TRBD1. V was clipped by 1 base and J by 0 bases; unmatched bases: 0. The V gene's germline CDR1 is SGHTA and CDR2 FQGTGA. The CDR3 totals 15 residues. DNA for the CDR3: TGTGCCAGCAGCTTAAGGGACAGCTCCTACAATGAGCAGTTCTTC. It translates to CASSLRDSSYNEQFF.

V gene TRBV3-1 (or the pseudogene TRBV3-2) combines with J gene TRBJ2-5; a possible D gene is TRBD2 (8 bases). V was cut by 4 bases and J by 5 bases, with 20 bases left in between. The CDR3 contains 16 residues. Germline values: CDR1 LGHDT, CDR2 YNNKEL (reference sequence). CDR3 sequence (DNA): TGTGCCAGCAGCCCTTGGGGGGCGGGGGGACAGGAGACCCAGTACTTC. Translating it yields CASSPWGAGGQETQYF.

This clone was observed at least ten times. The V call is TRBV9, the J call TRBJ2-7, with TRBD1 matching 9 bases. Germline CDR1 SGDLS, CDR2 YYNGEE. Trimming removed 2 bases from V and 5 bases from J; junction bases left unmatched: 11. The CDR3 loop spans 16 amino acids. DNA for the CDR3: TGTGCCAGCAGCGTGCCAGGGACAGGGATCGACCACGAGCAGTACGTC. Amino acid sequence: CASSVPGTGIDHEQYV.

The CDR3 DNA reads as TGTGCCAGCAGTCCCCGTGGGACAGGACGTACTGAAGCTTTCTTT. Residues: CASSPRGTGRTEAFF. The J gene is TRBJ1-1, the V gene TRBV27; 8 bases are shared with TRBD1. CDR3 length equals 15 residues. With V trimmed by 5 bases and J by 5 bases, 10 bases remained unmatched. From germline, CDR1 is MNHEY and CDR2 SMNVEV (reference sequence).

V and J are TRBV5-1 and TRBJ2-1; 8 bases are shared with TRBD1. This CDR3 region has 14 residues. CDR1 SGHRS and CDR2 YFSETQ come from the germline V gene. V lost 3 bases and J lost 6; bases outside the gene matches: 5. The CDR3 is CASSSGQGGNEQFF. The CDR3 nucleotides read TGCGCCAGCAGCTCAGGACAGGGTGGCAATGAGCAGTTCTTC.

The genes are TRBV6-5 and TRBJ1-5, with D possibly being TRBD1 (5 bases). Trimming removed 5 bases from V and 0 bases from J, with 11 bases in between. The CDR3 covers 15 residues. Germline lookup yields CDR1 MNHEY and CDR2 SVGAGI. The DNA of the CDR3 is TGTGCCAGCAGTCTCGGGACTCTTAGCAATCAGCCCCAGCATTTT. Residues: CASSLGTLSNQPQHF.

This clone was counted a single time. The chain recombines TRBV6-5 with TRBJ1-6; D is unclear. Germline values: CDR1 MNHEY, CDR2 SVGAGI. V gave up 0 bases and J gave up 10 bases, with 7 bases separating them. The CDR3 is 13 amino acids. The CDR3 loop reads CASSYSGESPLHF. CDR3 coding DNA: TGTGCCAGCAGTTACTCCGGGGAATCACCCCTCCACTTT.

About this clone itself: Distinct nucleotide sequences in the sample also encode this CDR3. The chain is built from TRBV29-1 and TRBJ1-1, with D perhaps TRBD1 (5 bases). The germline V gene encodes CDR1 SQVTM and CDR2 ANQGSEA. V was clipped by 6 bases and J by 0 bases, with 11 bases between them. The CDR3 length is 13 residues. The CDR3 DNA sequence: TGCAGCGTCTCCGACAGACTGAACACTGAAGCTTTCTTT. Amino acid sequence: CSVSDRLNTEAFF.

The CDR3 region has the DNA TGTGCCTGGAGAGGACAGGATATTCCCTACGAGCAGTACTTC. This gives the protein CAWRGQDIPYEQYF. The gene calls are TRBV30 and TRBJ2-7; 7 positions agree with TRBD1. V trimming: 3 bases; J trimming: 2 bases; junction bases outside the gene matches: 7. The CDR3 spans 14 residues. Germline-derived CDR1 and CDR2 are GTSNPN and SVGIG (reference sequence).

This chain links TRBV2 with TRBJ2-5; possibly TRBD2 for D (5 bases). The CDR3 has 16 amino acids. Trimming stripped 3 bases from V and 4 bases from J, with 18 bases between. Looked up from germline, CDR1 is SNHLY and CDR2 is FYNNEI. In DNA, the CDR3 is TGTGCCAGCAGTGAGAGTATAAATCGAGGAGGAGAGACCCAGTACTTC. Amino acid sequence: CASSESINRGGETQYF.

The chain is built from TRBV28 and TRBJ2-7, with a weak D call TRBD2 (6 bases). The V end was cut by 6 bases, the J end by 3 bases, with 15 bases between. Germline loops: CDR1 MDHEN, CDR2 SYDVKM. The CDR3 extends over 14 amino acids. CDR3 nucleotide sequence: TGTGCCAGCAGCAGTTGGGACTCCATCTACGAGCAGTACTTC. Translation gives CASSSWDSIYEQYF. The entire variable domain, with the rest obtained from reference TRBV28 and TRBJ2-7, is as follows: DVKVTQSSRYLVKRTGEKVFLECVQDMDHENMFWYRQDPGLGLRLIYFSYDVKMKEKGDIPEGYSVSREKKERFSLILESASTNQTSMYLCASSSWDSIYEQYFGPGTRLTVT.